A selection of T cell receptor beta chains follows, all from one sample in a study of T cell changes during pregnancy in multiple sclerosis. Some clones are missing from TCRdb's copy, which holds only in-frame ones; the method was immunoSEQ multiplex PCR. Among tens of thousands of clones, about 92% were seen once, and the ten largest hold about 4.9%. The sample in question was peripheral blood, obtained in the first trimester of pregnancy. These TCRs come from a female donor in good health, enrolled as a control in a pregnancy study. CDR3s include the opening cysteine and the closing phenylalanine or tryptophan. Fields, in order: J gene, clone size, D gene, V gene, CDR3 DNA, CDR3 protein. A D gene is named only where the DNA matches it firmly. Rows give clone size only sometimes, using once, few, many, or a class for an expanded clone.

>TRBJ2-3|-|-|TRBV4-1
TGCGCCAGCAGCCAAGATCAGCGATCGGGAGATACGCAGTATTTT
CASSQDQRSGDTQYF
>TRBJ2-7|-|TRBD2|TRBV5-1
TGCGCCAGCAGCGACGGACTAGCCCCTCATACCATCTACGAGCAGTACTTC
CASSDGLAPHTIYEQYF
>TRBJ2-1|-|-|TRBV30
TGTGCGCGTGCGGGCGGGGCTTTCAATGAGCAGTTCTTC
CARAGGAFNEQFF
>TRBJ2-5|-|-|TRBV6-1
TGTGCCAGCAGTGACGGGGGTAGCTGGCGGGAGACCCAGTACTTC
CASSDGGSWRETQYF
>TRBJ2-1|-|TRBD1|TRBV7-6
TGTGCCAGCAGCCATTTGACAGGGAAGGGCTACAATGAGCAGTTCTTC
CASSHLTGKGYNEQFF
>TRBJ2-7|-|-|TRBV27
TGTGCCAGCAGTTTAGGGGACAACTCCTACGAGCAGTACTTC
CASSLGDNSYEQYF
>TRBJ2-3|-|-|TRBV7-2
TGTGCCAGTAGCCCCCTGGGGGGAGTTATCACAGATACGCAGTATTTT
CASSPLGGVITDTQYF
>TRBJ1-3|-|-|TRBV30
TGTGCCTGGGGGGGGGACCGAGGGCGCTCTGGAAACACCATATATTTT
CAWGGDRGRSGNTIYF
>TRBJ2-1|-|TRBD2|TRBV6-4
TGTGCCAGCAGTGTAAGCGGGAGCTCCTACAATGAGCAGTTCTTC
CASSVSGSSYNEQFF
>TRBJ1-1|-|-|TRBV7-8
TGTGCCAGCAGCATCACAACCAACACTGAAGCTTTCTTT
CASSITTNTEAFF
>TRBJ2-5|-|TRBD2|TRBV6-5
TGTGCCAGCAAGAGGCGGGAGGGCCCAGAGACCCAGTACTTC
CASKRREGPETQYF
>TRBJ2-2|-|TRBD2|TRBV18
TGTGCCAGCTCACCATCTAGCGGGAGTCGAACCGGGGAGCTGTTTTTT
CASSPSSGSRTGELFF
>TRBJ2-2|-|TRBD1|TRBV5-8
TGTGCCAGCAGCTGGACTTACAGGGGCACCGGGGAGCTGTTTTTT
CASSWTYRGTGELFF
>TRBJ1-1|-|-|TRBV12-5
TGTGCTAGTGGCTTACAGCTGTTGAACACTGAAGCTTTCTTT
CASGLQLLNTEAFF
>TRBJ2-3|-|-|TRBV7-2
TGTGCCAGCAGCTTAAGAGGGAGCACAGATACGCAGTATTTT
CASSLRGSTDTQYF
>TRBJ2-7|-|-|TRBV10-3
TGTGCCATCAGTGAGTCAACAGGGACCACCTACGAGCAGTACTTC
CAISESTGTTYEQYF
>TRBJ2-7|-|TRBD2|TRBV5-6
TGTGCCAGCAGCCGGACTAGCGGGTCCTGGGAGCAGTACTTC
CASSRTSGSWEQYF
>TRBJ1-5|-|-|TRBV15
TGTGCCACCAGCAGATCACAGGGTAGGAATCAGCCCCAGCATTTT
CATSRSQGRNQPQHF
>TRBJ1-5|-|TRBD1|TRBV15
TGTGCCACCAGCAGTCAGCTCGACAGGGGCGGTCAGCCCCAGCATTTT
CATSSQLDRGGQPQHF
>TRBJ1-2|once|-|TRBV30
TGTGCCTGGACCCCCCAATCCCTGGGGACACAAAACTATGGCTACACCTTC
CAWTPQSLGTQNYGYTF
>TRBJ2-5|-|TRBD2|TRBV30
TGTGCCTGGAGTGTAAGCGGGAGGGCATGGGAGACCCAGTACTTC
CAWSVSGRAWETQYF
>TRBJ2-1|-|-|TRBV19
TGTGCCAGTCATGGTAGCTCCTACAATGAGCAGTTCTTC
CASHGSSYNEQFF
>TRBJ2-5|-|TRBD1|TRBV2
TGTGCCAGCGGACAGGGGGTAAAAGAGACCCAGTACTTC
CASGQGVKETQYF